These 15 T cell receptor beta chains came from one sample sequenced in a study of blood T cell repertoires in COVID-19. The assay was immunoSEQ multiplex PCR, and TCRdb's table has in-frame clones only and misses some. The repertoire holds roughly 120,000 clones, with 87% as singletons. Sample: peripheral blood. The source of these receptors is a human donor in a cohort sampled during active COVID-19.

This clone was seen more than once but under ten times. The J gene is TRBJ1-1, the V gene TRBV6-5, with a tentative D call TRBD1 (6 bases). Trimming stripped 2 bases from V and 1 base from J, with 11 bases between. Germline V CDR1 and CDR2: MNHEY, SVGAGI. The CDR3 consists of 15 residues. This CDR3 is CASSYDGGPNTEAFF. CDR3 DNA: TGTGCCAGCAGTTACGACGGGGGGCCGAACACTGAAGCTTTCTTT.

This chain connects TRBV5-1 to TRBJ2-1, with 9 nucleotides matching TRBD2. The CDR3 has 15 residues. The germline CDR1 and CDR2 sequences are SGHRS and YFSETQ. V lost 4 bases, J lost 5 bases, and 7 bases stayed unmatched. CDR3 coding DNA: TGCGCCAGCAGCCAGGGATTAGCGGGGGACAATGAGCAGTTCTTC. Its translation: CASSQGLAGDNEQFF.

The V gene is TRBV27, the J gene TRBJ2-1; D might be TRBD1 (6 bases). The germline gives CDR1 MNHEY, CDR2 SMNVEV (reference sequence). V was shortened by 2 bases and J by 0 bases, with 8 bases between the two germline ends. This CDR3 region has 15 residues. The CDR3 spells CASSLETGSYNEQFF. The CDR3 bases are TGTGCCAGCAGTTTAGAGACAGGCTCCTACAATGAGCAGTTCTTC.

V usage is TRBV15 and J usage is TRBJ1-2, with D possibly matching TRBD1 (6 bases). Germline V lookup: CDR1 LNHNV, CDR2 YYDKDF (reference sequence). V gave up 0 bases and J gave up 2 bases, with 10 bases separating them. This CDR3 has 15 residues. For the CDR3, the DNA is TGTGCCACCAGCAGAGATCGGGGGGCGAACTATGGCTACACCTTC. It encodes CATSRDRGANYGYTF.

This clone was recorded once. This chain links TRBV5-4 with TRBJ2-1; the match to TRBD1 covers 9 bases. This CDR3 contains 17 residues. With 4 bases clipped from V and 0 bases from J, the junction kept 8 bases outside the gene matches. Germline values: CDR1 SGHNT, CDR2 YYREEE (reference sequence). DNA of the CDR3: TGTGCCAGCAGCCCGGGGCCGGGACAGGGCTCCTACAATGAGCAGTTCTTC. It translates to CASSPGPGQGSYNEQFF.

J is TRBJ2-1 and V is TRBV7-9; 9 bases align to TRBD2. The J segment lost 0 bases and the V segment lost 5 bases, leaving 8 bases of the junction unmatched. The CDR3 extends over 17 amino acids. Germline V lookup: CDR1 SEHNR, CDR2 FQNEAQ (reference sequence). This chain's CDR3 is CASSPGVSGSSYNEQFF. The CDR3 nucleotides are TGTGCCAGCAGCCCAGGAGTTAGCGGGAGCTCCTACAATGAGCAGTTCTTC.

V is TRBV29-1 and J is TRBJ2-5; 11 bases fit TRBD1. The J segment lost 5 bases and the V segment lost 7 bases, leaving 9 bases of the junction unmatched. CDR1 SQVTM and CDR2 ANQGSEA come from the germline V gene. This CDR3 comprises 14 residues. This CDR3 reads CSGRDRGFQETQYF. The CDR3, as DNA: TGCAGCGGCCGGGACAGGGGGTTTCAGGAGACCCAGTACTTC.

The chain links TRBV11-2 to TRBJ2-7, with 9 bases aligning to TRBD2. Trimming removed 0 bases from V and 7 bases from J; junction bases left unmatched: 7. The CDR3 consists of 15 residues. Germline V gives CDR1 SGHAT, CDR2 FQNNGV. The CDR3 region is CASSLEAGGREEQYF. CDR3 nucleotides: TGTGCCAGCAGCTTAGAAGCGGGGGGCCGGGAGGAGCAGTACTTC.

The chain recombines TRBV7-2 with TRBJ1-2; TRBD1 agrees at 8 bases. The CDR3 consists of 15 residues. Losses at the gene ends were 5 bases for V and 0 bases for J; bases not matched to a gene: 5. The V gene's germline CDR1 is SGHTA and CDR2 FQGNSA. The CDR3 DNA follows: TGTGCCAGCAGCGAACCGGGACAGGCTAACTATGGCTACACCTTC. Translating gives CASSEPGQANYGYTF.

The genes are TRBV3-1 (or the pseudogene TRBV3-2) and TRBJ2-1; D gene uncertain. The length of the CDR3 is 12 residues. Germline assignment: CDR1 LGHDT and CDR2 YNNKEL (reference sequence). V lost 1 base, J lost 9 bases, and 7 bases lay in between. For the CDR3, the DNA is TGTGCCAGCAGCCAAGCGAGAGGTGAGCAGTTCTTC. This translates into CASSQARGEQFF.

This clone was recorded once. V is TRBV4-3 and J is TRBJ2-7; TRBD1 is a possible D gene (5 bases). Trimming took off 0 bases at V and 6 bases at J, with 15 bases between the two ends. The CDR3 runs to 15 residues. The germline CDR1 and CDR2 sequences are LGHNA and YSLEER. The CDR3 sequence is CASSQEGAGIGEQYF. As DNA, the CDR3 is TGCGCCAGCAGCCAAGAAGGAGCAGGGATCGGCGAGCAGTACTTC.

The rearrangement joins TRBV30 to TRBJ2-7, with TRBD1 identical over 9 bases. Germline V CDR1 and CDR2: GTSNPN, SVGIG (reference sequence). Germline trimming cut 3 bases from V and 4 bases from J; bases unmatched to any gene: 7. This CDR3 is 14 amino acids long. The CDR3 protein is CAWRGQGSMYEQYF. For the CDR3, the DNA is TGTGCCTGGAGAGGACAGGGGAGTATGTACGAGCAGTACTTC. Looking up the rest from reference TRBV30 and TRBJ2-7 gives the full variable domain: SQTIHQWPATLVQPVGSPLSLECTVEGTSNPNLYWYRQAAGRGLQLLFYSVGIGQISSEVPQNLSASRPQDRQFILSSKKLLLSDSGFYLCAWRGQGSMYEQYFGPGTRLTVT.

The rearrangement joins TRBV11-2 to TRBJ2-7; maybe TRBD2 (5 bases). The CDR3 length is 14 residues. Germline V lookup: CDR1 SGHAT, CDR2 FQNNGV. V shed 1 base and J shed 3 bases, with 10 bases lying between them. The CDR3 sequence: CASSLAYGVYEQYF. The CDR3 DNA follows: TGTGCCAGCAGCTTAGCGTACGGGGTCTACGAGCAGTACTTC.

The genes are TRBV2 and TRBJ2-4, with 10 bases matching TRBD1. With V trimmed by 4 bases and J by 1 base, 7 bases remained unmatched. The germline CDR1 and CDR2 sequences are SNHLY and FYNNEI. The CDR3 spans 17 residues. The CDR3 loop reads CASSGRQGADAKNIQYF. The DNA for the CDR3 is TGTGCCAGCAGTGGACGACAGGGGGCGGATGCCAAAAACATTCAGTACTTC.

J is TRBJ2-7 and V is TRBV7-9, with D possibly TRBD1 on 5 matching bases. V was clipped by 1 base and J by 2 bases, with 12 bases between them. Per the germline V gene, CDR1 is SEHNR and CDR2 is FQNEAQ (reference sequence). The CDR3 runs to 15 residues. For the CDR3, the DNA is TGTGCCAGCAGCTTAGGGCCAGGGAATGCCTACGAGCAGTACTTC. Translated: CASSLGPGNAYEQYF.